In its sample, the clone carrying this T cell receptor beta chain was seen a few times. The antigen is not known. When ophthalmopathy did not progress within 18 months, Graves' hyperthyroidism was considered stable. Participants, patients aged 18 to 65, had newly diagnosed hyperthyroidism with a duration under 2 months. Thyroid ultrasound and orbital computed tomography, with clinical symptoms and serum thyroxine and TRAb, informed diagnoses. The germline V and J ends were trimmed by 4 bases and 0 bases, with 11 bases remaining between them. The CDR3 spans 15 residues. Germline loops: CDR1 WNHNN, CDR2 SYGVQD (reference sequence). The data were obtained in a study of T cells in Graves' hyperthyroidism and ophthalmopathy. Study-level findings and limits: Clonotypes that were expanded in thyroid above 0.001 mostly appeared in blood too.

The CDR3 regions of TCR beta were amplified from RNA transcripts. Primed by the HTBI set, a first-round RT-PCR was run on the TCR CDR3. TCRdb re-analysed the multiplex PCR reads in MiXCR, keeping a single row per CDR3 protein. The repertoire holds approximately 710,000 distinct CDR3 sequences, with 17% as singletons. The receptor was derived from a man over 45 with Graves' hyperthyroidism. Sample: blood. The chain joins TRBV10-1 to TRBJ2-3; TRBD1 is a possible D gene (5 bases). The DNA of the CDR3 is TGCGCCAGCAGTGGGACACAGCCTAGCACAGATACGCAGTATTTT. Its protein is CASSGTQPSTDTQYF.